The subject of this entry is one TCR beta chain. Its antigen is as yet unknown. The sample is drawn from a study of Ad26.COV2.S vaccination and SARS-CoV-2 variants. Findings and limits, study-wide: Vaccinees showed greater spike-specific TCR breadth than placebo recipients. An underestimation of total T cell responses may have resulted from the TCR breadth and depth analyses.

This table comes from immunoSEQ multiplex PCR, and its TCRdb copy is limited to in-frame clones, with some not included. The sample consists of 150,000 to 200,000 clones, approximately 90% of them appearing once. The germline V gene encodes CDR1 SGHRS and CDR2 YFSETQ. This CDR3 is built from 14 residues. V dropped 0 bases and J dropped 7 bases, with 12 bases sitting between them. The material sequenced was peripheral blood, taken after recovery from COVID-19. This clonotype was obtained from a human donor who had recovered from COVID-19. This chain uses TRBV5-1 with TRBJ2-3, with D maybe TRBD1 (5 bases). The CDR3 region is CASSLGQGGNTQYF. The DNA of the CDR3 is TGCGCCAGCAGCTTGGGGCAGGGTGGGAATACGCAGTATTTT. The full variable domain, completed using reference TRBV5-1 and TRBJ2-3, is KAGVTQTPRYLIKTRGQQVTLSCSPISGHRSVSWYQQTPGQGLQFLFEYFSETQRNKGNFPGRFSGRQFSNSRSEMNVSTLELGDSALYLCASSLGQGGNTQYFGPGTRLTVL.